The sequence of this T cell receptor beta chain was determined in a study of blood T cell repertoires in COVID-19. Study overall: Sources were T cells, B-cell-depleted T cells, or PBMCs; the material itself was cDNA or gDNA.

V was pared by 6 bases and J by 2 bases, with 7 bases of the junction left unmatched. The CDR3 is made up of 15 amino acids. Germline V gene lookup returns CDR1 LNHDA and CDR2 SQIVND (reference sequence). For this clone: At the DNA level, this CDR3 is encoded by other sequences in the same sample as well.

Per the study methods: The assay estimated nucleated cells by amplifying reference gene primers. TCRdb keeps only in-frame clones here, not all; method: immunoSEQ multiplex PCR. That table gives V, J and clone size, and the DNA gave D and trimming. The sample contains around 170,000 clones, roughly four fifths of which appear only once. The sequenced sample was peripheral blood. The receptor comes from a man aged 25-45 years with active or convalescent COVID-19. The V and J genes are TRBV19 and TRBJ1-2, with 9 bases aligning to TRBD1. The CDR3 reads CASSNRGRANYGYTF. The CDR3 DNA reads TGTGCCAGTAGCAACAGGGGGCGCGCAAACTATGGCTACACCTTC.